This TCR beta chain was identified in a study of T cell changes during pregnancy in multiple sclerosis. Profiling relied on immunoSEQ multiplex PCR, and the TCRdb table lists in-frame clones only, not all of them. The sample contains about 41,000 clones, 80% to 90% of which appear only once. CDR1 MDHEN and CDR2 SYDVKM come from the germline V gene. Between the trimmed V and J ends, which lost 2 bases and 6 bases, there was a span of 14 bases. The CDR3 loop spans 15 amino acids. This clone is a singleton in its sample. This specimen consisted of peripheral blood, obtained in the first trimester of pregnancy. The V call is TRBV28, the J call TRBJ1-5; D gene uncertain. The TCR was taken from a female donor in good health, enrolled as a control in a pregnancy study. This CDR3 is CASSLQSDPGQPQHF. The CDR3 nucleotides read TGTGCCAGCAGTTTACAGTCAGATCCAGGTCAGCCCCAGCATTTT.